The subject of this entry is one TCR beta chain. The sample originates from a study of cytotoxic CD8 clonotypes in ibrutinib-treated CLL. The CDR3 runs to 15 residues. CDR1 is SGHNT, CDR2 YYREEE, per germline (reference sequence). After removal of 3 bases from V and 7 bases from J, the junction contained 11 bases not matched to a gene. Assay: immunoSEQ multiplex PCR; the TCRdb copy retains only in-frame clones and omits some. The sample lists 250,000 to 350,000 clones; 60% to 80% were seen once. Sample: PBMCs, taken at disease progression, from a patient treated with ibrutinib. The sequence was collected from a human donor with chronic lymphocytic leukemia. V gene TRBV5-4 combines with J gene TRBJ2-7; 9 nucleotides align to TRBD1. CDR3 residues: CASSSLQGAQTEQYF. The CDR3, as DNA: TGTGCCAGCAGCTCCCTACAGGGGGCACAAACAGAGCAGTACTTC.